Here is one T cell receptor (beta chain) with its context. Antigen unknown. These data originate in a study of T cell responses to AZD1222 COVID-19 vaccine. General study findings and limits: Only a handful of AZD1222 recipients, roughly 6 in all, had baseline seropositivity. Epitopes outside B.1.351 and B.1.1.7 mutated regions reportedly drew nearly half of spike TCRs.

Germline V gives CDR1 MDHEN, CDR2 SYDVKM. The CDR3 is 20 amino acids. Trimming at V came to 6 bases and at J to 0 bases, leaving 17 bases not matched to a gene. Some clones are missing from TCRdb's copy, which holds only in-frame ones; the method was immunoSEQ multiplex PCR. The table has about 120,000 clones, over 75% seen once. The chain links TRBV28 to TRBJ1-6; 7 nucleotides match TRBD1. The source is an adult who received the MenACWY meningococcal vaccine as a control. The source material was peripheral blood, sampled 28 days after the second dose of the MenACWY control vaccine. In DNA form, the CDR3 reads TGTGCCAGCAGGGGACCCTACGCACAGGGGACTAGCTCCTATAATTCACCCCTCCACTTT. Translated: CASRGPYAQGTSSYNSPLHF.